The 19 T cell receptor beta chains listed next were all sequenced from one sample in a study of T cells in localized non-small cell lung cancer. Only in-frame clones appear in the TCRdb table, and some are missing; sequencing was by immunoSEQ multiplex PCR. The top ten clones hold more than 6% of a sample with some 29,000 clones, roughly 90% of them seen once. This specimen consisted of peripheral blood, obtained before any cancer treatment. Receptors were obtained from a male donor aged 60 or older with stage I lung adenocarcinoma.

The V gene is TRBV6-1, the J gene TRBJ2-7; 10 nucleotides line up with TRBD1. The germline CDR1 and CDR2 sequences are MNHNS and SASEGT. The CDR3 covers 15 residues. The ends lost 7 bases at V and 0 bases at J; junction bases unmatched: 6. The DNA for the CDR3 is TGTGCCAGCACAAGGGACAGGGGTAGCTCCTACGAGCAGTACTTC. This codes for CASTRDRGSSYEQYF.

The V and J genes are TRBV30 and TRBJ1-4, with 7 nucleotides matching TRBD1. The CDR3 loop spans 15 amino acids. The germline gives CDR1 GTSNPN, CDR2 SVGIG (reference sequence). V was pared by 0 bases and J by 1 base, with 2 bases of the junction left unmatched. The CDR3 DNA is TGTGCCTGGAGTGTAAGGGACAGAACTAATGAAAAACTGTTTTTT. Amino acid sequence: CAWSVRDRTNEKLFF. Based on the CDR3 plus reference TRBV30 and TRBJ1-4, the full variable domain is SQTIHQWPATLVQPVGSPLSLECTVEGTSNPNLYWYRQAAGRGLQLLFYSVGIGQISSEVPQNLSASRPQDRQFILSSKKLLLSDSGFYLCAWSVRDRTNEKLFFGSGTQLSVL.

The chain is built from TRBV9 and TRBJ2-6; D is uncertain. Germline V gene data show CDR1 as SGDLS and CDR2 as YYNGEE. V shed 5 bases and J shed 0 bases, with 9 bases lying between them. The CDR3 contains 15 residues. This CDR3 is CASSRRVSGANVLTF. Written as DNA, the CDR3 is TGTGCCAGCAGTAGACGGGTCTCTGGGGCCAACGTCCTGACTTTC.

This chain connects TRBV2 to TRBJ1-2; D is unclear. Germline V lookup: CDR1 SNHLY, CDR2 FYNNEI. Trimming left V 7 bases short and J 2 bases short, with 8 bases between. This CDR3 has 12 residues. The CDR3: CASKVANYGYTF. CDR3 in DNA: TGTGCCAGCAAGGTAGCGAACTATGGCTACACCTTC.

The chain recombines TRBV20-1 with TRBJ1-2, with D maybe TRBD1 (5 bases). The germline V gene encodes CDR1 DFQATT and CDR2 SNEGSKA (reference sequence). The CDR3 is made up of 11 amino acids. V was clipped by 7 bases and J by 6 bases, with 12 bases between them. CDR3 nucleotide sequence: TGCAGTGTCGGCAGGGAGGATGGCTACACCTTC. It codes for CSVGREDGYTF.

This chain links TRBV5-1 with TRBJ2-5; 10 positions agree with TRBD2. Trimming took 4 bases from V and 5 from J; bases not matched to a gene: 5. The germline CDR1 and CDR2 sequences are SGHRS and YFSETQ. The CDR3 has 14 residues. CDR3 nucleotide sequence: TGCGCCAGCAGCCCATTTAGCGGGAGGGAGACCCAGTACTTC. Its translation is CASSPFSGRETQYF.

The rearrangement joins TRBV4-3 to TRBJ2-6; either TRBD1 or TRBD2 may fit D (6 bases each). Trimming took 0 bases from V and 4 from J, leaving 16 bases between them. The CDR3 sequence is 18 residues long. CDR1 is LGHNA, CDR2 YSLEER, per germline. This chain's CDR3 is CASSQDPGGASGANVLTF. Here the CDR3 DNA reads TGCGCCAGCAGCCAAGATCCCGGGGGCGCATCAGGGGCCAACGTCCTGACTTTC.

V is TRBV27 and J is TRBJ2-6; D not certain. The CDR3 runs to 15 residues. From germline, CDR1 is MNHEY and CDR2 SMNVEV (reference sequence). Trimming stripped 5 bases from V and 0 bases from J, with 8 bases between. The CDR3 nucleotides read TGTGCCAGCAGTCAAGGGTCCTCTGGGGCCAACGTCCTGACTTTC. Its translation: CASSQGSSGANVLTF.

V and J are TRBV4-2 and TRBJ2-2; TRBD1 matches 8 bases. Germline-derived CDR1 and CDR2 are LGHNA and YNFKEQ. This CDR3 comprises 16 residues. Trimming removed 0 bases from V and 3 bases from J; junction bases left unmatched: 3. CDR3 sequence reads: CASSQDRDRYTGELFF. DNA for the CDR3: TGTGCCAGCAGCCAAGATCGGGACAGGTACACCGGGGAGCTGTTTTTT.

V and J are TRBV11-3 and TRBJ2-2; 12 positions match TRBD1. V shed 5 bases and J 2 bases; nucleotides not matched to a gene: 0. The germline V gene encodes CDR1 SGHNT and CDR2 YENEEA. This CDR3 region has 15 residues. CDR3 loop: CASSGTGGNTGELFF. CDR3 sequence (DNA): TGTGCCAGCAGCGGGACAGGGGGCAACACCGGGGAGCTGTTTTTT.

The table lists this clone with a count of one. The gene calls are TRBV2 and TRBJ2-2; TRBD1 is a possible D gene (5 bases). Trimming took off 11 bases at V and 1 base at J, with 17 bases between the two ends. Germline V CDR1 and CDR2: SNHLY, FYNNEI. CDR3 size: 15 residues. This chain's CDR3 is CAVWAGKGNTGELFF. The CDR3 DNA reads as TGTGCCGTCTGGGCAGGGAAAGGGAACACCGGGGAGCTGTTTTTT. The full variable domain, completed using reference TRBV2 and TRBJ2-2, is EPEVTQTPSHQVTQMGQEVILRCVPISNHLYFYWYRQILGQKVEFLVSFYNNEISEKSEIFDDQFSVERPDGSNFTLKIRSTKLEDSAMYFCAVWAGKGNTGELFFGEGSRLTVL.

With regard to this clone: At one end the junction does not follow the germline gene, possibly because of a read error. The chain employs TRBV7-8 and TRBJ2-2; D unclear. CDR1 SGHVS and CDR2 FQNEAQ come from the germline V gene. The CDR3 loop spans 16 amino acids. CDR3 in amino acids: CASTLVRTLNTGELFF. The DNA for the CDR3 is TGTGCCAGCACCTTAGTCCGGACCTTGAACACCGGGGAGCTGTTTTTT.

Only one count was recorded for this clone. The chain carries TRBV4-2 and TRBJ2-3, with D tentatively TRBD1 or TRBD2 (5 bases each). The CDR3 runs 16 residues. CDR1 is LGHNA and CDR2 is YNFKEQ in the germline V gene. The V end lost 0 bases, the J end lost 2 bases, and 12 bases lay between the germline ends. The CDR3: CASSQEGPPYTDTQYF. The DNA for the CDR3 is TGTGCCAGCAGCCAAGAGGGACCTCCTTACACAGATACGCAGTATTTT.

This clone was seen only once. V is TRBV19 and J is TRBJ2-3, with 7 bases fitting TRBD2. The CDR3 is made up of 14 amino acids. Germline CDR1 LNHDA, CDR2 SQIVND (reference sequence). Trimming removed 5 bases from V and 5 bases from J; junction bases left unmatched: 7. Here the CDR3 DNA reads TGTGCCAGTAGTTTCTGGGAGGGAAGAGATACGCAGTATTTT. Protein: CASSFWEGRDTQYF.

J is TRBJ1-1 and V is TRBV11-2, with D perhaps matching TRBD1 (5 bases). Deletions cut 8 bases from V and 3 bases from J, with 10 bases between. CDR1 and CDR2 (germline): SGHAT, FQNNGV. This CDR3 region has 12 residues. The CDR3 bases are TGTGCCAGCGCCCCCAGGGACACTGAAGCTTTCTTT. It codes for CASAPRDTEAFF.

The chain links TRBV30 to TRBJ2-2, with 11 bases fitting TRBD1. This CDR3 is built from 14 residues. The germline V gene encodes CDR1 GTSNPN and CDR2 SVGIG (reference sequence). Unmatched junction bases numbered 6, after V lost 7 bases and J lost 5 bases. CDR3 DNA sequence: TGTGCCTTCGGACAGGGGGCAGGGACCGGGGAGCTGTTTTTT. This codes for CAFGQGAGTGELFF. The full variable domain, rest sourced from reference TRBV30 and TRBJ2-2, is SQTIHQWPATLVQPVGSPLSLECTVEGTSNPNLYWYRQAAGRGLQLLFYSVGIGQISSEVPQNLSASRPQDRQFILSSKKLLLSDSGFYLCAFGQGAGTGELFFGEGSRLTVL.

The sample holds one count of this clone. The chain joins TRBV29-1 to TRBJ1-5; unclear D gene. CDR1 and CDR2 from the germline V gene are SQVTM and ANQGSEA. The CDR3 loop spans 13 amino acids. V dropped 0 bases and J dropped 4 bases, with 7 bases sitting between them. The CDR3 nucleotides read TGCAGCGTTGAAGACAGGCCTAATCAGCCCCAGCATTTT. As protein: CSVEDRPNQPQHF.

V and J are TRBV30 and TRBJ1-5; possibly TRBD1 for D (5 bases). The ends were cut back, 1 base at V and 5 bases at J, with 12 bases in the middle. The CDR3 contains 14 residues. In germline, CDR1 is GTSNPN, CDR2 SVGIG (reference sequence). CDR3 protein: CAWSGPGGDQPQHF. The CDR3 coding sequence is TGTGCCTGGAGTGGCCCGGGGGGGGATCAGCCCCAGCATTTT.

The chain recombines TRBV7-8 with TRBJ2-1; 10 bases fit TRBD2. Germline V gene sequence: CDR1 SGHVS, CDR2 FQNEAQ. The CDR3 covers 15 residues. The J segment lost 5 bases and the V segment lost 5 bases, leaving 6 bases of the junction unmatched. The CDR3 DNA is TGTGCCAGCAGCGTCGGACTAGCGGTAGACAATGAGCAGTTCTTC. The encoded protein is CASSVGLAVDNEQFF. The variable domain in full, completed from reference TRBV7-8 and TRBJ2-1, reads GAGVSQSPRYKVAKRGQDVALRCDPISGHVSLFWYQQALGQGPEFLTYFQNEAQLDKSGLPSDRFFAERPEGSVSTLKIQRTQQEDSAVYLCASSVGLAVDNEQFFGPGTRLTVL.